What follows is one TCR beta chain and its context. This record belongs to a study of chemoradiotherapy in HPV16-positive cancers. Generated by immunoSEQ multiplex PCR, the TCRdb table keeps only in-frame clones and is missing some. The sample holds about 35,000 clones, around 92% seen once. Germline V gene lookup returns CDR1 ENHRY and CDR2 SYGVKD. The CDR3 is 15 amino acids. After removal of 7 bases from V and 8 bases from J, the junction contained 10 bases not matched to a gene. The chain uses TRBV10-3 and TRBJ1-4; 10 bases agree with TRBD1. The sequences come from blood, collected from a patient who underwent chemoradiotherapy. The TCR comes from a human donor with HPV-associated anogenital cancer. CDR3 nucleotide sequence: TGTGCCATCAAATCCACCCGGGACAGGGGCGAAAAACTGTTTTTT. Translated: CAIKSTRDRGEKLFF.